Described below is a single TCR beta chain sequence and its context. The target antigen is unknown. Some clones are missing from TCRdb's copy, which holds only in-frame ones; the method was immunoSEQ multiplex PCR. The data show 140,000 to 150,000 clones, 80% to 90% seen once. This sample is part of a study of T cell responses to AZD1222 COVID-19 vaccine. Notes on the study in general: Clonal diversity may have been underestimated, and the donors were mostly white British, with more females than males. Reports say nearly half of spike-specific TCRs go after unmutated variant regions. Only a handful of AZD1222 recipients were seropositive at baseline.

The CDR3 runs to 14 residues. Trimming removed 3 bases at V and 0 bases at J, with 6 bases between. Germline V gene sequence: CDR1 DFQATT, CDR2 SNEGSKA (reference sequence). The sample in question was peripheral blood, obtained on day 0 of AZD1222 vaccination. This TCR came from an adult in good health. V gene TRBV20-1 combines with J gene TRBJ2-6, with no clear D. The CDR3 here is CSASLSSGANVLTF. Here the CDR3 DNA reads TGCAGTGCTAGTTTGTCCTCTGGGGCCAACGTCCTGACTTTC.